The 6 T cell receptor beta chains listed next were all sequenced from one sample in a study of cytomegalovirus exposure and HLA in healthy donors. It was with 60 Vbeta and 13 Jbeta primers that the PCR ran. Method: immunoSEQ multiplex PCR; TCRdb's copy keeps in-frame clones and lacks some. The sample shows some 200,000 clones, roughly 80% of them seen only once. Sequenced material: PBMCs. These receptors came from a woman aged 18-29 years in good health and CMV-seronegative.

The chain joins TRBV27 to TRBJ1-2, with 11 nucleotides matching TRBD1. Germline CDR1 and CDR2: MNHEY and SMNVEV (reference sequence). V trimming: 5 bases; J trimming: 6 bases; junction bases outside the gene matches: 5. The CDR3 is made up of 14 amino acids. Here the CDR3 DNA reads TGTGCCAGCAGTCCGTGGACAGGGGGCGATGGCTACACCTTC. This sequence encodes CASSPWTGGDGYTF.

The rearrangement uses TRBV7-9 and TRBJ2-5; tentative D call: TRBD1 (6 bases). The ends were cut back, 3 bases at V and 4 bases at J, with 12 bases in the middle. From germline, CDR1 is SEHNR and CDR2 FQNEAQ (reference sequence). The CDR3 has 14 amino acids. The CDR3: CASSFTDRIETQYF. CDR3 nucleotides: TGTGCCAGCAGCTTCACGGACAGAATAGAGACCCAGTACTTC.

The rearrangement uses TRBV7-2 and TRBJ2-7; D is uncertain. Looked up from germline, CDR1 is SGHTA and CDR2 is FQGNSA. Between the trimmed V and J ends, which lost 5 bases and 3 bases, there was a span of 5 bases. The CDR3 extends over 11 amino acids. DNA for the CDR3: TGTGCCAGCAGCCGTTACTACGAGCAGTACTTC. Its translation is CASSRYYEQYF.

The chain links TRBV7-6 to TRBJ1-2, with D unclear. CDR3 length equals 14 residues. V lost 1 base, J lost 6 bases, and 12 bases lay in between. CDR1 is SGHVS, CDR2 FNYEAQ, per germline. The CDR3 DNA follows: TGTGCCAGCAGCTTAGATCTGGGCTCCAATGGCTACACCTTC. Encoded protein: CASSLDLGSNGYTF.

Comments on this clone: Other nucleotide sequences in the sample specify the same CDR3. V gene TRBV5-1 combines with J gene TRBJ2-7, with 9 bases fitting TRBD2. Trimming removed 2 bases from V and 4 bases from J; junction bases left unmatched: 7. The CDR3 extends over 15 amino acids. Germline V gene data show CDR1 as SGHRS and CDR2 as YFSETQ. In nucleotides, the CDR3 is TGCGCCAGCAGCTTAACCGCGGGGGGGGGATACGAGCAGTACTTC. It yields the protein CASSLTAGGGYEQYF.

This clone occurred once. This chain links TRBV20-1 with TRBJ2-7; D is perhaps TRBD2 (5 bases). Germline V CDR1 and CDR2: DFQATT, SNEGSKA (reference sequence). The CDR3 covers 11 residues. Between the trimmed V and J ends, which lost 6 bases and 6 bases, there was a span of 12 bases. The CDR3 DNA reads TGCAGTGCCAACCGGGGTGGCGAGCAGTACTTC. Its translation is CSANRGGEQYF.